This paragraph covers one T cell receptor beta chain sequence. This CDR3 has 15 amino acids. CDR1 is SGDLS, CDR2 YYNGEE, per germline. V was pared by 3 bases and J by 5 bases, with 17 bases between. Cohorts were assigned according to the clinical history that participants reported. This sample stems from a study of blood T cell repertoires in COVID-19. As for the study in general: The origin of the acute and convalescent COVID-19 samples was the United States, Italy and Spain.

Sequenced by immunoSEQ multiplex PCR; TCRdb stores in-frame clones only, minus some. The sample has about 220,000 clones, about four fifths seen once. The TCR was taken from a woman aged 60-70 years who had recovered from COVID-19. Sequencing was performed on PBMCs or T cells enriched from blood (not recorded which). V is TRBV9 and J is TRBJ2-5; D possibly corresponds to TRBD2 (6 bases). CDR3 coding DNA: TGTGCCAGCAGCGCTGGAGGGCGATTGGAGGAGACCCAGTACTTC. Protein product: CASSAGGRLEETQYF.